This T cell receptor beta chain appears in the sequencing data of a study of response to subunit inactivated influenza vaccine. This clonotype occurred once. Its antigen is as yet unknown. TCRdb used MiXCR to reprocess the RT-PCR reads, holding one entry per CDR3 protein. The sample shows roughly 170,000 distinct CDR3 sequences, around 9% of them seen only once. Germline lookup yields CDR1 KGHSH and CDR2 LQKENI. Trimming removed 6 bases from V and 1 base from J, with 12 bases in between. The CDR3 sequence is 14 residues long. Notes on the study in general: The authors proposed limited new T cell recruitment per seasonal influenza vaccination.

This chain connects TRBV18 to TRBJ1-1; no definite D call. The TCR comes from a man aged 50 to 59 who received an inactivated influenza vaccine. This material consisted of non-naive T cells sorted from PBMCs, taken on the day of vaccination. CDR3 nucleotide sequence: TGTGCCAGCTCCCTCCCGACCGAGAACACTGAAGCTTTCTTT. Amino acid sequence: CASSLPTENTEAFF.